A selection of T cell receptor beta chains follows, all from one sample in a study of blood T cells in healthy people across ages. MiXCR was run by TCRdb on the 5' RACE reads, yielding one entry per CDR3 protein. The sample yields more than 700,000 distinct CDR3 sequences, around half seen once. The sample consisted of blood. These receptors all come from a man older than 75 in good health. CDR3s include the opening cysteine and the closing phenylalanine or tryptophan. The order of the fields is D gene, J gene, V gene, clone size, CDR3 DNA, CDR3 protein. The D gene is left open where the match is weak. Only some rows state a clone size, as once, few, many or a class for expanded clones.

TRBD1	TRBJ2-1	TRBV24-1	-	TGTGCCAGCCGACAGGGAGCCTACAATGAGCAGTTCTTC	CASRQGAYNEQFF
-	TRBJ1-2	TRBV27	-	TGTGCCAGCAGTCCACCGGGACCGAGCTATGGCTACACCTTC	CASSPPGPSYGYTF
-	TRBJ2-1	TRBV6-2/TRBV6-3	-	TGTGCCAGCAGGAGGAGGAGGGATGCCTACAATGAGCAGTTCTTC	CASRRRRDAYNEQFF
-	TRBJ2-5	TRBV7-9	-	TGTGCCAGCAGCTGGGACAGCCGGAGGGGGCAGTACTTC	CASSWDSRRGQYF
-	TRBJ1-2	TRBV2	-	TGTGCCAGCAGTGACAGGGGCTATGGCTACACCTTC	CASSDRGYGYTF
-	TRBJ2-2	TRBV12-3/TRBV12-4	-	TGTGCCAGCAGTATCGGTCCACGGCGCACCGGGGAGCTGTTTTTT	CASSIGPRRTGELFF
-	TRBJ1-1	TRBV29-1	few	TGCAGCGTTGATACAGGTTCCTGGGCTTTCTTT	CSVDTGSWAFF
-	TRBJ2-1	TRBV6-5	few	TGTGCCAGCAGCACCCGAGGTGAGCAGTTCTTC	CASSTRGEQFF
-	TRBJ1-2	TRBV5-1	few	TGCGCCAGCAGCCCGGGACACCGTTCCTATGGCTACACCTTC	CASSPGHRSYGYTF
-	TRBJ1-4	TRBV25-1	-	TGTGCCAGCAGGGACCCCAGAACTAATGAAAAACTGTTTTTT	CASRDPRTNEKLFF
TRBD1	TRBJ2-1	TRBV29-1	few	TGCAGCGTTGAAAACAGGGGGTCGATTGAGCAGTTCTTC	CSVENRGSIEQFF
TRBD1	TRBJ1-1	TRBV4-2	-	TGTGCCAGCAGCCCAGGGGGCTTGGACACTGAAGCTTTCTTT	CASSPGGLDTEAFF
-	TRBJ1-5	TRBV27	many	TGCGCCAGCAGCTCCCCGAATCAGCCCCAGCATTTT	CASSSPNQPQHF